Shown below are 18 T cell receptor beta chains from a single sample sequenced in a study of T-cell memory formation after mild COVID-19. Via MiXCR, TCRdb re-called the 5' RACE reads, giving one row per CDR3 protein. The sample records nearly 350,000 distinct CDR3 sequences, roughly 13% being singletons. The sample comprised PBMCs or a T cell subset sorted from them (not recorded which). The receptors derive from a man younger than 35 who had mild COVID-19 (a few samples of this study predate the infection). Cell type and time point are not known.

This clonotype has just a few counts. The chain is built from TRBV12-3 or TRBV12-4 and TRBJ2-7; tentatively, D is TRBD2 (5 bases). V was clipped by 3 bases and J by 5 bases, with 11 bases between them. The CDR3 has 13 residues. This chain's CDR3 is CASSFLGENEQYF. CDR3 coding DNA: TGTGCCAGCAGTTTTCTTGGGGAGAACGAGCAGTACTTC.

CDR3 loop: CASSQAGTGGRYTF. CDR3 coding DNA: TGTGCCAGCAGTCAAGCCGGGACAGGGGGCCGCTACACCTTC. The V call is TRBV12-3 or TRBV12-4, the J call TRBJ1-2; 12 bases line up with TRBD1. The CDR3 length is 14 residues. V lost 5 bases, J lost 9 bases, and 7 bases stayed unmatched.

The chain uses TRBV11-2 and TRBJ1-5; 7 nucleotides align to TRBD1. The CDR3 length is 15 residues. The V gene end was trimmed by 6 bases and the J gene end by 6 bases; junction bases not matched to a gene: 11. Germline V gives CDR1 SGHAT, CDR2 FQNNGV. CDR3 residues: CASSRGGVRGQPQHF. The CDR3 DNA is TGTGCCAGCAGTCGAGGGGGCGTTAGGGGTCAGCCCCAGCATTTT. The entire variable domain, with the rest obtained from reference TRBV11-2 and TRBJ1-5, is as follows: EAGVAQSPRYKIIEKRQSVAFWCNPISGHATLYWYQQILGQGPKLLIQFQNNGVVDDSQLPKDRFSAERLKGVDSTLKIQPAKLEDSAVYLCASSRGGVRGQPQHFGDGTRLSIL.

The chain carries TRBV7-2 and TRBJ1-5; 10 bases are shared with TRBD1. V lost 5 bases to trimming and J lost 2 bases; unmatched junction nucleotides: 6. CDR1 SGHTA and CDR2 FQGNSA come from the germline V gene. This CDR3 has 16 amino acids. CDR3: CASSQRDRGGNQPQHF. The CDR3 bases are TGTGCCAGCAGCCAACGGGACAGGGGAGGCAATCAGCCCCAGCATTTT.

This clonotype was found a few times. The chain has TRBV12-3 or TRBV12-4 and TRBJ2-7; tentatively, D is TRBD2 (5 bases). The CDR3 is 13 residues long. V lost 5 bases and J 6 bases, leaving 14 bases between the germline ends. The CDR3 is CASSPWTDREQYF. DNA for the CDR3: TGTGCCAGCAGTCCATGGACTGATCGCGAGCAGTACTTC.

V is TRBV6-2 or TRBV6-3 and J is TRBJ2-7; D is uncertain. CDR3 length: 11 amino acids. In germline, CDR1 is MNHEY, CDR2 SVGEGT. V gave up 7 bases and J gave up 8 bases, with 12 bases separating them. The CDR3 sequence is CASTDGAQQYF. In DNA, the CDR3 is TGTGCCAGCACCGATGGAGCGCAGCAGTACTTC.

This chain links TRBV14 with TRBJ2-7, with 8 bases fitting TRBD1. Per the germline V gene, CDR1 is SGHDN and CDR2 is FVKESK. The ends lost 4 bases at V and 3 bases at J; junction bases unmatched: 5. This CDR3 spans 14 amino acids. CDR3 protein: CASSPQGAGYEQYF. In DNA form, the CDR3 reads TGTGCCAGCAGCCCCCAGGGGGCCGGCTACGAGCAGTACTTC.

The chain combines TRBV5-1 with TRBJ2-3; D is unclear. Looked up from germline, CDR1 is SGHRS and CDR2 is YFSETQ. This CDR3 spans 15 amino acids. Trimming stripped 4 bases from V and 3 bases from J, with 15 bases between. The CDR3: CASSQEGGKTDTQYF. CDR3 DNA sequence: TGCGCCAGCAGCCAAGAAGGTGGTAAGACAGATACGCAGTATTTT.

The V call is TRBV9, the J call TRBJ2-3; 8 nucleotides align to TRBD2. This CDR3 comprises 16 residues. The germline V gene has CDR1 SGDLS and CDR2 YYNGEE. V shed 0 bases, J shed 6 bases, and the junction held 9 bases outside the gene matches. The CDR3 nucleotides are TGTGCCAGCAGCGTAGCTACGGGGGGGCGCGAGGATACGCAGTATTTT. Residues: CASSVATGGREDTQYF. Based on the CDR3 plus reference TRBV9 and TRBJ2-3, the full variable domain is DSGVTQTPKHLITATGQRVTLRCSPRSGDLSVYWYQQSLDQGLQFLIQYYNGEERAKGNILERFSAQQFPDLHSELNLSSLELGDSALYFCASSVATGGREDTQYFGPGTRLTVL.

This clonotype was detected a few times. This sequence joins TRBV7-2 and TRBJ2-3, with D unresolved. Trimming stripped 6 bases from V and 2 bases from J, with 21 bases between. Germline CDR1 SGHTA, CDR2 FQGNSA. CDR3 length equals 17 residues. CDR3 nucleotides: TGTGCCAGCAGTTTTTCATCGGACGGTTCTTTCACAGATACGCAGTATTTT. Translated: CASSFSSDGSFTDTQYF.

This clonotype appeared a few times. The rearrangement links TRBV7-2 to TRBJ2-3; D remains ambiguous. CDR3 length equals 13 residues. Germline-derived CDR1 and CDR2 are SGHTA and FQGNSA. The V end was cut by 5 bases, the J end by 1 base, with 7 bases between. CDR3 loop: CASSLWRTDTQYF. The DNA of the CDR3 is TGTGCCAGCAGCCTTTGGCGCACAGATACGCAGTATTTT.

This clonotype was counted only a few times. The chain has TRBV10-1 and TRBJ2-7, with TRBD2 as a possible D gene (5 bases). The CDR3 spans 14 residues. V was shortened by 0 bases and J by 4 bases, with 10 bases between the two germline ends. Germline CDR1 is WNHNN and CDR2 is SYGVQD (reference sequence). CDR3 amino acids: CASSESSGRYEQYF. CDR3 nucleotide sequence: TGCGCCAGCAGTGAGTCAAGCGGCCGGTACGAGCAGTACTTC.

This chain uses TRBV19 with TRBJ1-1; D gene uncertain. In germline, CDR1 is LNHDA, CDR2 SQIVND (reference sequence). The CDR3 is made up of 13 amino acids. Trimming cost V 1 base and J 1 base, with 4 bases left between them. The CDR3 spells CASSIGPNTEAFF. The DNA of the CDR3 is TGTGCCAGTAGTATAGGACCGAACACTGAAGCTTTCTTT. The complete variable domain, with remaining parts taken from reference TRBV19 and TRBJ1-1, reads DGGITQSPKYLFRKEGQNVTLSCEQNLNHDAMYWYRQDPGQGLRLIYYSQIVNDFQKGDIAEGYSVSREKKESFPLTVTSAQKNPTAFYLCASSIGPNTEAFFGQGTRLTVV.

This clonotype was detected many times. The rearrangement joins TRBV12-3 or TRBV12-4 to TRBJ1-1; no clear D gene. The CDR3 runs 15 residues. Trimming shortened V by 5 bases and J by 1 base, and 14 bases separated the two germline ends. The DNA for the CDR3 is TGTGCCAGCAGTCCCCGTTGGATGGGGAACACTGAAGCTTTCTTT. This translates into CASSPRWMGNTEAFF.

This chain connects TRBV15 to TRBJ2-5; 10 positions match TRBD1. Germline V lookup: CDR1 LNHNV, CDR2 YYDKDF (reference sequence). The CDR3 sequence is 14 residues long. Germline trimming cut 4 bases from V and 4 bases from J; bases unmatched to any gene: 3. The CDR3: CATSTRTGGETQYF. Written as DNA, the CDR3 is TGTGCCACCAGCACACGGACAGGGGGAGAGACCCAGTACTTC.

A few counts support this clonotype. This rearrangement joins TRBV3-1 to TRBJ2-3, with a possible D match to TRBD2 (6 bases). CDR3 size: 15 residues. Germline CDR1 is LGHDT and CDR2 is YNNKEL (reference sequence). The germline V and J ends were trimmed by 4 bases and 2 bases, with 13 bases remaining between them. CDR3 amino acids: CASSRGVQPTDTQYF. For the CDR3, the DNA is TGTGCCAGCAGCCGGGGGGTCCAGCCCACAGATACGCAGTATTTT.

This clonotype was picked up many times. This chain uses TRBV7-2 with TRBJ1-2, with D maybe TRBD1 (6 bases). Trimming removed 0 bases at V and 4 bases at J, with 6 bases between. CDR3 length: 13 amino acids. Germline V lookup: CDR1 SGHTA, CDR2 FQGNSA. The chain's CDR3 is CASSLAGGYGYTF. CDR3 DNA sequence: TGTGCCAGCAGCTTAGCAGGGGGCTATGGCTACACCTTC.

This clonotype was seen more than once but under ten times. V usage is TRBV5-1 and J usage is TRBJ2-5, with TRBD1 identical over 8 bases. The CDR3 runs 16 residues. Germline V gene lookup returns CDR1 SGHRS and CDR2 YFSETQ. V lost 5 bases, J lost 4 bases, and 13 bases stayed unmatched. CDR3 sequence reads: CASRYSGQDFSETQYF. In DNA form, the CDR3 reads TGCGCCAGCAGATATTCGGGACAGGATTTTTCAGAGACCCAGTACTTC.